This T cell receptor beta chain is from a study of cytomegalovirus exposure and HLA in healthy donors. This clone was seen only a few times. Its antigen remains unknown. Findings of the study overall: There was a cluster of highly shared sequence variants that was likely a sequencing artifact.

The junction had 10 bases not matched to a gene; V was cut back by 11 bases and J by 1 base. This CDR3 is 17 amino acids long. Per germline, CDR1 SGHVS and CDR2 FNYEAQ. 13 Jbeta primers and 60 Vbeta primers were used for the PCR. Sequenced by immunoSEQ multiplex PCR; TCRdb stores in-frame clones only, minus some. Among about 120,000 clones, under 80% were seen once, and the ten largest hold approximately 3.9%. This receptor was obtained from a man aged 35-49 years in good health and CMV-seropositive. Material: PBMCs. The V and J genes are TRBV7-6 and TRBJ2-6; the match to TRBD1 covers 11 bases. As DNA, the CDR3 is TGTGCCGGGGGCGGGACAGGGGGGCCTTCTGGGGCCAACGTCCTGACTTTC. Translation gives CAGGGTGGPSGANVLTF.